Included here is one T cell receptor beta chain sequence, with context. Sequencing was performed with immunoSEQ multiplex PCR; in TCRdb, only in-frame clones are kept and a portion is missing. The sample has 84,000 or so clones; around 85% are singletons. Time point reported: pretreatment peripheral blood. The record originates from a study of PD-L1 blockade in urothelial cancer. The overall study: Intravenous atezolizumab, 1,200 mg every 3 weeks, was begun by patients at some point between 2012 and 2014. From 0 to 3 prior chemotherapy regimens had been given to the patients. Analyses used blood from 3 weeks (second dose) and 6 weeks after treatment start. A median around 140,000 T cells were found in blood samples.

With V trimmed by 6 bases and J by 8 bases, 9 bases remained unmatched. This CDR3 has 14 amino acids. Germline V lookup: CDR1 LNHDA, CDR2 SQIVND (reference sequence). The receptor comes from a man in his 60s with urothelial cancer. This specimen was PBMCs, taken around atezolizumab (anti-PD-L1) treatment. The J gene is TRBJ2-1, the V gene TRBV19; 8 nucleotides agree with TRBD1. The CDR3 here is CASSAGQGIHEQFF. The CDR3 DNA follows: TGTGCCAGTAGCGCCGGACAGGGTATCCATGAGCAGTTCTTC. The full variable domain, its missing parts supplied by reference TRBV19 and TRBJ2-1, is DGGITQSPKYLFRKEGQNVTLSCEQNLNHDAMYWYRQDPGQGLRLIYYSQIVNDFQKGDIAEGYSVSREKKESFPLTVTSAQKNPTAFYLCASSAGQGIHEQFFGPGTRLTVL.